The T cell receptor (beta chain) under discussion was sequenced for a study of cytomegalovirus exposure and HLA in healthy donors. As for the study in general: In a previous analysis, around 110 million unique TCR beta sequences were found from some 180 million T cells. Study observations and caveats: V- and J-gene trimming of TCR beta was linked (in a later analysis) to a missense DCLRE1C variant. There were reportedly fewer N-insertions in an Asian-associated ancestry cluster than the approximately 670-donor mean, in a later analysis.

Nominal health characterized the donors when sampled, though unrecorded immune exposures were likely. On this clone: Its antigen remains unknown.

PCR involved 60 Vbeta and 13 Jbeta primers. Libraries were prepared by immunoSEQ multiplex PCR; TCRdb keeps only in-frame clonotypes and omits some of them. The sample lists 150,000 or so clones, 65% to 70% seen once, with over 9.5% in the top ten. Trimming cost V 3 bases and J 0 bases, with 11 bases left between them. The CDR3 is 15 amino acids. The germline gives CDR1 MNHNS, CDR2 SASEGT. The sample taken for sequencing was PBMCs. The clonotype was recovered from a man under 40 in good health and CMV-seropositive. The J gene is TRBJ1-1, the V gene TRBV6-1, with D unresolved. The DNA of the CDR3 is TGTGCCAGCAGTGATTCGGGGTACATGAACACTGAAGCTTTCTTT. As protein: CASSDSGYMNTEAFF.